These T cell receptor beta chains were read from a single sample in a study of T cells in Graves' hyperthyroidism and ophthalmopathy. TCRdb reprocessed the multiplex PCR reads via MiXCR and lists one record per CDR3 protein. The sample lists around 700,000 distinct CDR3 sequences, just over 35% occurring once. The sequencing input was blood. Receptor source: a woman aged 40 to 50 with Graves' hyperthyroidism. Both conserved end residues are part of each CDR3. The order of the fields is clone size, V gene, D gene, J gene, CDR3 DNA, CDR3 protein. The D gene is left open where the match is weak. Not every row has a clone size; where given, it reads once, few, many or a size class.

many	TRBV6-1	NA	TRBJ1-2	TGTGCCAGCAGTGTAGGAGACAGGAACTATGGCTACACCTTC	CASSVGDRNYGYTF
NA	TRBV9	NA	TRBJ2-2	TGTGCCAGCAGCCTATCTCGGGATCAGGGCCCGGAGACCGGGGAGCTGTTTTTT	CASSLSRDQGPETGELFF
NA	TRBV19	NA	TRBJ1-2	TGTGCCAGTAGTATATTGGCAGGTCATAACTATGGCTACACCTTC	CASSILAGHNYGYTF
few	TRBV10-3	NA	TRBJ1-2	TGTGCCATCAGTGGAGGGCAGGGACTCACCTTC	CAISGGQGLTF
many	TRBV6-5	NA	TRBJ1-1	TGTGCCAGCAGCTTCAGGGGCTGGAACACTGAAGCTTTCTTT	CASSFRGWNTEAFF
NA	TRBV5-1	TRBD2	TRBJ2-2	TGCGCCAGCACACATAGCGGGAGGGCCGACACCGGGGAGCTGTTTTTT	CASTHSGRADTGELFF
many	TRBV4-3	NA	TRBJ1-5	TGCGCCAGCAGCCAAGCCCAGGGCGGAGAGCCCCAGCATTTT	CASSQAQGGEPQHF
many	TRBV6-5	NA	TRBJ2-5	TGTGCCAGCATTCCACAGGGCCAAGAGACCCAGTACTTC	CASIPQGQETQYF
NA	TRBV29-1	TRBD1	TRBJ2-7	TGCAGCGTTGAAGATGGAAGGGGGCCAAACAATGAGCAGTACTTC	CSVEDGRGPNNEQYF
many	TRBV10-3	NA	TRBJ2-5	TGTGCCATCAGTGCCCAGGAGACCCAGTACTTC	CAISAQETQYF
NA	TRBV7-8	NA	TRBJ1-2	TGCGCCAGCAGCCAAGGGGGGGTTGGCTATGGCTACACCTTC	CASSQGGVGYGYTF
NA	TRBV29-1	NA	TRBJ1-1	TGCGTACGGGGCACGGGGGTGAACACTGAAGCTTTCTTT	CVRGTGVNTEAFF
many	TRBV20-1	NA	TRBJ1-2	TGCAGTGCTAGAGGCATGCAGGGGATAAAAAAGTCGACTAACTATGGCTACACCTTC	CSARGMQGIKKSTNYGYTF
many	TRBV12-3/TRBV12-4	NA	TRBJ1-1	TGTGCCAGCAGTTTTCCCACCGCCCGTAACACTGAAGCTTTCTTT	CASSFPTARNTEAFF
few	TRBV4-1	TRBD1	TRBJ2-2	TGCGCCAGCAGCCAAGCTAACAGGGGTCGAACCGGGGAGCTGTTTTTT	CASSQANRGRTGELFF
NA	TRBV5-1	NA	TRBJ2-7	TGCGCCAGCAGCTTGGAAGGAGGGAACTCCTACGAGCAGTACTTC	CASSLEGGNSYEQYF
NA	TRBV3-1	NA	TRBJ1-1	TGTGCCAGCAGCCAAGAGGGTTCAGGAGCTTTCTTT	CASSQEGSGAFF
NA	TRBV19	TRBD1	TRBJ1-5	TGTGCCAGTAGTAGAACAGGGGGCCGCTATCAGCCCCAGCATTTT	CASSRTGGRYQPQHF
NA	TRBV30	TRBD1	TRBJ1-5	TGTGCCTGGAGTGGGCAGGGGGGTCAGCCCCAGCATTTT	CAWSGQGGQPQHF
few	TRBV6-5	NA	TRBJ1-1	TGTGCCAGCAGTTACAGGGACGGGGGGACTGAAGCTTTCTTT	CASSYRDGGTEAFF
NA	TRBV19	NA	TRBJ2-2	TGTGCCAGTAAAAGTGCCGGGGAGCCGTTTTTT	CASKSAGEPFF
many	TRBV29-1	NA	TRBJ1-4	TGCAGCGTTTACTGGGAAAAACTGTTTTTT	CSVYWEKLFF
NA	TRBV7-2	NA	TRBJ2-5	TGTGCCAGCAGCTTATCAATTCTAATCCTAGCCGGAGGGGCCCAGTACTTC	CASSLSILILAGGAQYF
many	TRBV2	TRBD1	TRBJ1-6	TGTGCCAGCAGTCAGGACAGGTGGAATTCACCCCTCCACTTT	CASSQDRWNSPLHF
NA	TRBV5-5	NA	TRBJ2-7	TGTGCCAGCAGCTTGGGGGGGACTCCCGGCTTGCTGTACTTC	CASSLGGTPGLLYF
NA	TRBV7-2	NA	TRBJ1-3	TGCGCCAGCAGCCGAGCCGATTTCGGGGCTGGAAACACCATATATTTT	CASSRADFGAGNTIYF
many	TRBV19	NA	TRBJ1-2	TGTGCCAGTAGTATCAAGGAGGGGTATGGCTACACCTTC	CASSIKEGYGYTF
NA	TRBV6-1	NA	TRBJ2-7	TGTGCCAGCACCCTTTCGGCATCCTACGAGCAGTACTTC	CASTLSASYEQYF
NA	TRBV19	NA	TRBJ1-5	TGTGCCAGTAGTTCCTTCGAGGACAGCGATCAGCCCCAGCATTTT	CASSSFEDSDQPQHF
many	TRBV7-3	TRBD1	TRBJ2-2	TGTGCCAGCAGCTTCGACAGGGGAGGCACCGGGGAGCTGTTTTTT	CASSFDRGGTGELFF
many	TRBV9	TRBD1	TRBJ2-7	TGTGCCAGCAGCTCCGGTGGGACAGGGTTCTACGAGCAGTACTTC	CASSSGGTGFYEQYF
NA	TRBV2	TRBD2	TRBJ2-5	TGTGCCAGCAGTGAAAGACTAGCGATGGAGACCCAGTACTTC	CASSERLAMETQYF
NA	TRBV7-8	TRBD2	TRBJ2-1	TGTGCCAGCAGCTTGGGAGGGGTCGGTTCCAATGAGCAGTTCTTC	CASSLGGVGSNEQFF
NA	TRBV27	TRBD2	TRBJ2-5	TGTGCCAGCAGTCGGGGGACTAGCCTGGAGACCCAGTACTTC	CASSRGTSLETQYF
few	TRBV7-3	NA	TRBJ1-1	TGTGCCAGCAGCTTAGTAGGAACCGGAGTAGGGGCTGGCACTGAAGCTTTCTTT	CASSLVGTGVGAGTEAFF
few	TRBV6-5	TRBD1	TRBJ1-1	TGTGCCGCATACAGGGGAGGCAACACTGAAGCTTTCTTT	CAAYRGGNTEAFF
NA	TRBV7-8	TRBD2	TRBJ2-5	TGTGCCAGCAGCTTAGAAGGGCGGGGGGGCGTCGAGACCCAGTACTTC	CASSLEGRGGVETQYF
few	TRBV6-5	NA	TRBJ2-5	TGTGCCAGCAGTCCAGGAACAGGGCCAGAGACCCAGTACTTC	CASSPGTGPETQYF
many	TRBV2	NA	TRBJ1-5	TGTGCCAGCTACCGGGACGGACCTAATCAGCCCCAGCATTTT	CASYRDGPNQPQHF
NA	TRBV7-2	NA	TRBJ1-1	TGTGCCAGCAGCCAAAGGGGAGGGGAGACTGAAGCTTTCTTT	CASSQRGGETEAFF
NA	TRBV5-8	NA	TRBJ1-3	TGTGCCAGCAGCGAAATACCAGGAAACACCATATATTTT	CASSEIPGNTIYF
NA	TRBV12-3/TRBV12-4	TRBD1	TRBJ2-5	TGTGCCAGCAGGACCGGGACAGGGAGTCAAGAGACCCAGTACTTC	CASRTGTGSQETQYF
NA	TRBV6-5	TRBD1	TRBJ1-1	TGTGCCAGCAGACAAGACAGGGTACGTGAAGCTTCCTTT	CASRQDRVREASF
NA	TRBV28	NA	TRBJ1-1	TGTGCCAGCAGTTTACGCCCCAGGAACACTGAAGCTTTCTTT	CASSLRPRNTEAFF
NA	TRBV7-2	TRBD1	TRBJ1-1	TGTGCCAGCAGGCATACAGGGGGCTGGGCAATGAACACTGAAGCTTTCTTT	CASRHTGGWAMNTEAFF
once	TRBV25-1	TRBD2	TRBJ2-2	TGTGCCAGCAGTGACATAACTAGCGGGAACGGGGAGCTGTTTTTT	CASSDITSGNGELFF